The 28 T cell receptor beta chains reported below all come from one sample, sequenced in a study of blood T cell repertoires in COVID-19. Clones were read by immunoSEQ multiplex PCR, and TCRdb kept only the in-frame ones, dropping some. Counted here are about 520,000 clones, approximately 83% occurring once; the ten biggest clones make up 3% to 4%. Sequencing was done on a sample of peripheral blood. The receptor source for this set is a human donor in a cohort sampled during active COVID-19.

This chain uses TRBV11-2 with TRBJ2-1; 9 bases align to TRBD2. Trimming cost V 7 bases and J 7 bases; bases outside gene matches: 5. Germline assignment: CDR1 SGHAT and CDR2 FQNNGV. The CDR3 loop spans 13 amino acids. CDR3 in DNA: TGTGCCAGCATGGCTAGCGGGATTAATGAGCAGTTCTTC. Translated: CASMASGINEQFF.

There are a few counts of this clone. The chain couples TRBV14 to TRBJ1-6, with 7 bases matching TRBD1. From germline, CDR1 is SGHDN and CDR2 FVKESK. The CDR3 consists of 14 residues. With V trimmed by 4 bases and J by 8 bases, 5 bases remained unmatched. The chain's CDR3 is CASSLRGPDSPLHF. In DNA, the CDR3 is TGTGCCAGCAGCCTTAGGGGGCCCGATTCACCCCTCCACTTT.

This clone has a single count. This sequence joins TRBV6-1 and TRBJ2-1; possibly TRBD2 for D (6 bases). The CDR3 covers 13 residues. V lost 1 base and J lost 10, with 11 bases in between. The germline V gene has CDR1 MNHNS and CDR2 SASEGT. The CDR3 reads CASSEVGLPEQFF. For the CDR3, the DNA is TGTGCCAGCAGTGAAGTGGGACTCCCGGAGCAGTTCTTC.

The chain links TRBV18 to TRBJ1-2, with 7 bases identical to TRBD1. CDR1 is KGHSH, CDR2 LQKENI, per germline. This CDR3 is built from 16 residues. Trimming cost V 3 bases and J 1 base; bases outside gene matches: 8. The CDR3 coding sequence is TGTGCCAGCTCACCGATCCCCGGGACAGATAACTATGGCTACACCTTC. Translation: CASSPIPGTDNYGYTF.

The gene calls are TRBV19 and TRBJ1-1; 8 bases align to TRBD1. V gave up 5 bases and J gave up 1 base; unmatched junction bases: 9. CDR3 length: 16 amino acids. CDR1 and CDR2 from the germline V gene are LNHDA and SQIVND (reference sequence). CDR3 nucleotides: TGTGCCAGTAGTGCGCGGGACAGGCTTGGGAACACTGAAGCTTTCTTT. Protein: CASSARDRLGNTEAFF.

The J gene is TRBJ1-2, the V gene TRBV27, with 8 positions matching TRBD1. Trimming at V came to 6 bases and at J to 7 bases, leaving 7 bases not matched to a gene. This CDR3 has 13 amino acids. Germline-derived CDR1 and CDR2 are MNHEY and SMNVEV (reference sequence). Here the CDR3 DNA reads TGTGCCAGCAGGTTGACAGGGGAGGGTGGCTACACCTTC. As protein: CASRLTGEGGYTF.

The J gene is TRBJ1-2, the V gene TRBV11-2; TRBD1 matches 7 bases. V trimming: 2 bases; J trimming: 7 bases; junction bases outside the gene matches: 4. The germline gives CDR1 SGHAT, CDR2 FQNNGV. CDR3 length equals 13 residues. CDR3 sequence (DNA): TGTGCCAGCAGCTTAAGGGGGCTGGGTGGCTACACCTTC. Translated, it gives CASSLRGLGGYTF.

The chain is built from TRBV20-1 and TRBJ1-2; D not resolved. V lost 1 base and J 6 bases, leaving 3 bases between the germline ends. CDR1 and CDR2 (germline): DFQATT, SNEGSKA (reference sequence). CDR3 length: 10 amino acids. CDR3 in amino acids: CSARADGYTF. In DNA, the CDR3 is TGCAGTGCTAGAGCCGATGGCTACACCTTC.

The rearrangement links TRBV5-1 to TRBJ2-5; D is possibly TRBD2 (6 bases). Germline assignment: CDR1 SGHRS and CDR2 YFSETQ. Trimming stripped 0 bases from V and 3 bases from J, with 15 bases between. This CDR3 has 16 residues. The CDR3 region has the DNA TGCGCCAGCAGCTTGGGACTCGAGGGAGGAAAAGAGACCCAGTACTTC. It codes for CASSLGLEGGKETQYF.

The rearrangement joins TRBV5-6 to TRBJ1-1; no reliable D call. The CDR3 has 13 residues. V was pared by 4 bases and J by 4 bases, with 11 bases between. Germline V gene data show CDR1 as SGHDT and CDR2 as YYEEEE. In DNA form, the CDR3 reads TGTGCCAGCAGCGTGGGAGGCACCACTGAAGCTTTCTTT. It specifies CASSVGGTTEAFF.

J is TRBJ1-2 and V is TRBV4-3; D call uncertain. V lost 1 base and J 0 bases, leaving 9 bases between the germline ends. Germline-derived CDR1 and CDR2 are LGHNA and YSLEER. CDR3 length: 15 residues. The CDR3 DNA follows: TGCGCCAGCAGCCAAGGAGGCGGGGCTAACTATGGCTACACCTTC. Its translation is CASSQGGGANYGYTF.

The CDR3 loop reads CASSPSGGRARTDTQYF. As DNA, the CDR3 is TGTGCCAGCAGCCCCAGCGGGGGGAGGGCCCGCACAGATACGCAGTATTTT. The chain employs TRBV5-6 and TRBJ2-3; 9 bases match TRBD2. This CDR3 has 17 residues. Per germline, CDR1 SGHDT and CDR2 YYEEEE. With V trimmed by 4 bases and J by 1 base, 10 bases remained unmatched.

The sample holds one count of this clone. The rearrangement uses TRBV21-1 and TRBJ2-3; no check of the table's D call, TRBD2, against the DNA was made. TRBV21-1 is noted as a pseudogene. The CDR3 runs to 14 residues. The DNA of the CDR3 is TGTGCCAGCAGCAGGCGGGACAGCACAGATACGCAGTATTTT. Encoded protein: CASSRRDSTDTQYF.

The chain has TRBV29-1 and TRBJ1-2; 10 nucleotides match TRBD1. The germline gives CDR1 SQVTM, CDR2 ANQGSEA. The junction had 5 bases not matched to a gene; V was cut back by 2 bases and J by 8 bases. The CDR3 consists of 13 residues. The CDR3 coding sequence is TGCAGCGTTGAATGGGACAGGGGAAACGGCTACACCTTC. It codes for CSVEWDRGNGYTF.

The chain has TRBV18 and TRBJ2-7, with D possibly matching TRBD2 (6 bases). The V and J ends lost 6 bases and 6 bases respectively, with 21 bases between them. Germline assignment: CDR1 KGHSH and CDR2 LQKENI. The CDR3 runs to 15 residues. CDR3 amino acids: CASSRGGALFGEQYF. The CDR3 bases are TGTGCCAGCTCTCGGGGAGGAGCGCTTTTTGGCGAGCAGTACTTC.

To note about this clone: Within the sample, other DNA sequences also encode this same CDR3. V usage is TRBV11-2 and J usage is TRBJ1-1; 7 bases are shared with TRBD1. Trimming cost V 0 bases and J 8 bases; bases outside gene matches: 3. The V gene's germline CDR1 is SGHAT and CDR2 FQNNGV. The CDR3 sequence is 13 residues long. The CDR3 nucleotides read TGTGCCAGCAGCTTAGACCGGGACAGAGAAGCTTTCTTT. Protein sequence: CASSLDRDREAFF.

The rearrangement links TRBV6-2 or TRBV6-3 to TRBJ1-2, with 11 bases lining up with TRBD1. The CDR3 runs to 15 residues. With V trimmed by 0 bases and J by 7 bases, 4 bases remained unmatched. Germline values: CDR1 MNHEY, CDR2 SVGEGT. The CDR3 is CASSYSGQGALGYTF. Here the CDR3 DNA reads TGTGCCAGCAGTTACTCCGGACAGGGGGCGCTTGGCTACACCTTC.

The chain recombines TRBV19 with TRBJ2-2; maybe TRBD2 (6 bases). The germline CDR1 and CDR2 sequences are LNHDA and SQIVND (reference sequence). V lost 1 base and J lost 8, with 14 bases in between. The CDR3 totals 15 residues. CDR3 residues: CASSIVVGGKGELFF. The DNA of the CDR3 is TGTGCCAGTAGTATAGTGGTTGGCGGGAAGGGGGAGCTGTTTTTT.

In nucleotides, the CDR3 is TGTGCCAGCAGCTCCTGGGGGACAGGTCTCTCCTACAATGAGCAGTTCTTC. It is translated as CASSSWGTGLSYNEQFF. The chain carries TRBV5-6 and TRBJ2-1; 8 positions match TRBD1. Germline trimming cut 3 bases from V and 0 bases from J; bases unmatched to any gene: 8. This CDR3 contains 17 residues. CDR1 SGHDT and CDR2 YYEEEE come from the germline V gene.

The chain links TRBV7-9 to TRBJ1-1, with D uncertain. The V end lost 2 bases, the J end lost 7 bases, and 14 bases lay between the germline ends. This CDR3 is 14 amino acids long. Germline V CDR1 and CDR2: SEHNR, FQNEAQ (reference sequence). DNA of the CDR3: TGTGCCAGCAGCTTATCCCGTAGTCGAAATGAAGCTTTCTTT. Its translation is CASSLSRSRNEAFF.

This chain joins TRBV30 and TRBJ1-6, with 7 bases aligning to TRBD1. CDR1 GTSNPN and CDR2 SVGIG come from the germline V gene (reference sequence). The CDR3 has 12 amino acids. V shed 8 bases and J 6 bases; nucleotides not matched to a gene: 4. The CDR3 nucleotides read TGTGCCCTAGGGGACAGTAATTCACCCCTCCACTTT. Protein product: CALGDSNSPLHF. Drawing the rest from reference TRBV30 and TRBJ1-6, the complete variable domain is SQTIHQWPATLVQPVGSPLSLECTVEGTSNPNLYWYRQAAGRGLQLLFYSVGIGQISSEVPQNLSASRPQDRQFILSSKKLLLSDSGFYLCALGDSNSPLHFGNGTRLTVT.

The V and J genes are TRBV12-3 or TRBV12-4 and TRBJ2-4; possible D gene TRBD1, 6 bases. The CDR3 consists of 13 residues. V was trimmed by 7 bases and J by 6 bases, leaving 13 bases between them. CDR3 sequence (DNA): TGTGCCAGCAATTGGGGGCTCGGAAACATTCAGTACTTC. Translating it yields CASNWGLGNIQYF.

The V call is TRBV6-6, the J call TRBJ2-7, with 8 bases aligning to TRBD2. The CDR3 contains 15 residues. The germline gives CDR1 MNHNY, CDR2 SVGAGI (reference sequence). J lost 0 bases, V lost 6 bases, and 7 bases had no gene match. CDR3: CASSGAAGASYEQYF. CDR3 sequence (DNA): TGTGCCAGCAGCGGGGCAGCGGGAGCCTCCTACGAGCAGTACTTC.

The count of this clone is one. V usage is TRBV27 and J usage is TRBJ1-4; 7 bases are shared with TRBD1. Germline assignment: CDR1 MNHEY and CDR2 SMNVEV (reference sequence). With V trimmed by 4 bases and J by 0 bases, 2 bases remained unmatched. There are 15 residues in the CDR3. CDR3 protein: CASSSGGATNEKLFF. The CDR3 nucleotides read TGTGCCAGCAGTTCAGGGGGAGCAACTAATGAAAAACTGTTTTTT.

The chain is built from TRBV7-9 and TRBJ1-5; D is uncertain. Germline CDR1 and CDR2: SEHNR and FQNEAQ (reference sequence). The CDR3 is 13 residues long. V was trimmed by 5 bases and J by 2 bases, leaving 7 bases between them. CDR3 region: CASSRGGNQPQHF. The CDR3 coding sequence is TGTGCCAGCAGCCGCGGAGGCAATCAGCCCCAGCATTTT.

The CDR3 region has the DNA TGTGCCAGTAGTTTGACTAGCGGGAATACCATCATCTACAATGAGCAGTTCTTC. This gives the protein CASSLTSGNTIIYNEQFF. V and J are TRBV19 and TRBJ2-1, with 11 bases aligning to TRBD2. Trimming at V came to 5 bases and at J to 3 bases, leaving 12 bases not matched to a gene. The CDR3 is 18 amino acids. CDR1 is LNHDA and CDR2 is SQIVND in the germline V gene (reference sequence).

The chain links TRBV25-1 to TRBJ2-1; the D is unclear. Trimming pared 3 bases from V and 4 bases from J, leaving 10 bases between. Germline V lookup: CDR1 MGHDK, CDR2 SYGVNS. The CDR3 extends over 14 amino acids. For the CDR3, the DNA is TGTGCCAGCAGTGACACTCCTCTTTACAATGAGCAGTTCTTC. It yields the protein CASSDTPLYNEQFF. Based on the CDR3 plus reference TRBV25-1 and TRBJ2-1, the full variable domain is EADIYQTPRYLVIGTGKKITLECSQTMGHDKMYWYQQDPGMELHLIHYSYGVNSTEKGDLSSESTVSRIRTEHFPLTLESARPSHTSQYLCASSDTPLYNEQFFGPGTRLTVL.

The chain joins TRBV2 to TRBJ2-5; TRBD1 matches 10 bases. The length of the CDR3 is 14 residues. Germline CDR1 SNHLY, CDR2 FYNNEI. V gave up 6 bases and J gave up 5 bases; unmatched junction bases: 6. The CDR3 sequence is CASRGTGVMETQYF. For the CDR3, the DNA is TGTGCCAGCAGGGGGACAGGGGTTATGGAGACCCAGTACTTC.